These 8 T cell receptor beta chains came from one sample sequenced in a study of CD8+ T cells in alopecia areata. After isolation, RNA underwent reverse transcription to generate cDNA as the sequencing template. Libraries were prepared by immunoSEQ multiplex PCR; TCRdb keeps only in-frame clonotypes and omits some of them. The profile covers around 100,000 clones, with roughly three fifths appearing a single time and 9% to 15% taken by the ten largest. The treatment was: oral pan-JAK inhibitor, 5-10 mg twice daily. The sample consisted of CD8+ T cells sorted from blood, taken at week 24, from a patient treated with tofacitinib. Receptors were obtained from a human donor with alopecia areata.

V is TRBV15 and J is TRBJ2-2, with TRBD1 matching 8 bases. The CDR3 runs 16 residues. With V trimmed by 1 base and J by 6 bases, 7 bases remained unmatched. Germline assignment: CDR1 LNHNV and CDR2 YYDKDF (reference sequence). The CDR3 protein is CATSRGIGTGPGELFF. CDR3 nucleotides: TGTGCCACCAGCAGAGGAATAGGGACAGGCCCCGGGGAGCTGTTTTTT.

The CDR3 region has the DNA TGCGCCAGCAGCCAAGTTTTTGACGGCTCCTACGAGCAGTACTTC. Residues: CASSQVFDGSYEQYF. The chain combines TRBV4-3 with TRBJ2-7; D gene ambiguous. Per germline, CDR1 LGHNA and CDR2 YSLEER. Trimming stripped 1 base from V and 0 bases from J, with 10 bases between. The CDR3 has 15 amino acids.

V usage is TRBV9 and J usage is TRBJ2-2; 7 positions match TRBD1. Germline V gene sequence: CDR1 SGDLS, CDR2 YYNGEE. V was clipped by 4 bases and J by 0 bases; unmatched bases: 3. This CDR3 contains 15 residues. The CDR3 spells CASSQDRANTGELFF. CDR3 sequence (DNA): TGTGCCAGCAGCCAAGACAGGGCGAACACCGGGGAGCTGTTTTTT.

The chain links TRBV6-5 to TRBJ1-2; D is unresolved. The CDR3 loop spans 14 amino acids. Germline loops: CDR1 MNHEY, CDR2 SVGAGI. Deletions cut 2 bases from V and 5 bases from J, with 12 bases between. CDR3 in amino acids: CASSYTLEDYGYTF. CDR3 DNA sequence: TGTGCCAGCAGTTACACTCTGGAGGATTATGGCTACACCTTC.

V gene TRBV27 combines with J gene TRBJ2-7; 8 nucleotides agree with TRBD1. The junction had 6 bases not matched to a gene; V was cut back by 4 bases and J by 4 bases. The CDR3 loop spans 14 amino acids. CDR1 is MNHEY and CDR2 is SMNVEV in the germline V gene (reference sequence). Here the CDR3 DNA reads TGTGCCAGCAGTTGGGCAGGGGGCGGGTACGAGCAGTACTTC. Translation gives CASSWAGGGYEQYF.

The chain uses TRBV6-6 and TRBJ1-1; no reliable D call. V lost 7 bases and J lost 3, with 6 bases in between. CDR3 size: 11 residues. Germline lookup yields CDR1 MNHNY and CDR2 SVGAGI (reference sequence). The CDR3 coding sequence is TGTGCCAGCACCCGATACACTGAAGCTTTCTTT. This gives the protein CASTRYTEAFF.

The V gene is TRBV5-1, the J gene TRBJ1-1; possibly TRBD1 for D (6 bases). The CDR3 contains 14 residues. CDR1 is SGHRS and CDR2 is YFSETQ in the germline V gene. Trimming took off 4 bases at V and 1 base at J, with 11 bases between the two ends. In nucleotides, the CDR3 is TGCGCCAGCAGCCGTGGACAGACGAACACTGAAGCTTTCTTT. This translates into CASSRGQTNTEAFF.

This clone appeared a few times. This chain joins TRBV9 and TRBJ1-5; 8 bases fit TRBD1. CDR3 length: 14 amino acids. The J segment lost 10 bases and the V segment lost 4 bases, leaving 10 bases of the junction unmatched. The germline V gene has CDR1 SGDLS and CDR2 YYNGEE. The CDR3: CASSLTGGGNPQHF. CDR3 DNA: TGTGCCAGCAGCTTAACAGGGGGGGGAAACCCCCAGCATTTT.